This is a list of T cell receptor beta chains from one sample in a study of post-analysis software for immune sequencing data. TCRdb passed the PCR reads through MiXCR, listing each CDR3 protein once. The sample yields 820,000 or so distinct CDR3 sequences, under 70% seen once. Material for sequencing was blood. The source is a girl aged 10 to 17 with multiple sclerosis. CDR3s include the opening cysteine and the closing phenylalanine or tryptophan. Fields, in order: D gene, J gene, V gene, clone size, CDR3 DNA, CDR3 protein. D genes are given only for firm matches. Where a row states a size, it is once, few, many or the class of an expanded clone; other rows omit it.

>TRBD2|TRBJ2-5|TRBV20-1|-
TGCAGTGCTAGAGATCCCAGGTCTAGCGGGACCAGGTACCAAGAGACCCAGTACTTC
CSARDPRSSGTRYQETQYF
>-|TRBJ2-7|TRBV5-1|-
TGCGCCAGCAGCTCCTCCGGGTTCGTTGCGCAGTACTTC
CASSSSGFVAQYF
>TRBD1|TRBJ1-2|TRBV27|-
TGTGCCAGCAGTCTAGGACAGGGACTTAACTATGGCTACACCTTC
CASSLGQGLNYGYTF
>-|TRBJ1-1|TRBV30|once
TGTGCCTGGAGAGCAGCGAACACTGAAGCTTTCTTT
CAWRAANTEAFF
>TRBD2|TRBJ2-2|TRBV5-6|-
TGTGCCAGCCTCGGACTAGCGGGAGCTATGAACACCGGGGAGCTGTTTTTT
CASLGLAGAMNTGELFF
>-|TRBJ2-3|TRBV29-1|-
TGCAGCGTTGCAGAAGGTGTTGCAGATACGCAGTATTTT
CSVAEGVADTQYF
>-|TRBJ1-2|TRBV20-1|-
TGCAGTGCTACCCGAAGGGGGGGCGCCCAGACAACCTATGGCTACACCTTC
CSATRRGGAQTTYGYTF
>TRBD1|TRBJ2-5|TRBV5-1|-
TGCGCCAGCAGCTTACCACAGGGGGAGACCCAGTACTTC
CASSLPQGETQYF
>-|TRBJ1-4|TRBV7-8|-
TGTGCCAGCAGCTCCGGACAGATAATAAATGAAAAACTGTTTTTT
CASSSGQIINEKLFF
>-|TRBJ1-5|TRBV27|few
TGTGCCAGCAGTTTTTGGGGCCAGCCCCAGCATTTT
CASSFWGQPQHF
>-|TRBJ2-7|TRBV20-1|few
TGCAGTGCTAGAGGTCAGGCTCACGAGCAGTACTTC
CSARGQAHEQYF
>TRBD1|TRBJ1-2|TRBV7-9|-
TGTGCCAGCAGCCCCACGGGACAGCACTATGGCTACACCTTC
CASSPTGQHYGYTF
>-|TRBJ2-1|TRBV15|few
TGTGCCACCAGCTCCTTAGGTTCTGAGCAGTTCTTC
CATSSLGSEQFF
>-|TRBJ2-5|TRBV2|-
TGTGCCAGCAGGGATCGGATTGGGGGAAAGACCCAGTACTTC
CASRDRIGGKTQYF
>TRBD1|TRBJ2-5|TRBV5-1|-
TGCGCCAGCAGCTTGGGCGGGACAGGGGGCACGGAGACCCAGTACTTC
CASSLGGTGGTETQYF
>-|TRBJ2-5|TRBV6-2/TRBV6-3|-
TGTGCCTGCAGTTTCTCTTCGGGAGTCGGTGAGACCCAGTACTTC
CACSFSSGVGETQYF
>-|TRBJ1-2|TRBV6-5|few
TGTGCCAGCAGTTTCGCCCCAGGGGAGGGCTACACCTTC
CASSFAPGEGYTF
>TRBD2|TRBJ2-1|TRBV5-1|-
TGCGCCAGCAGCTCCGGAGTAGCGGGGTACAATGAGCAGTTCTTC
CASSSGVAGYNEQFF
>TRBD1|TRBJ2-7|TRBV5-1|few
TGCGCCAGCAGCTTGGCCGGTGGGGACAGCCAACTCTACGAGCAGTACTTC
CASSLAGGDSQLYEQYF
>TRBD1|TRBJ1-2|TRBV15|few
TGTGCCACCAGCAGAGAGATCCGCGCAGGGGGCGTTGGCTACACCTTC
CATSREIRAGGVGYTF